Given below is one T cell receptor beta chain in context. Antigen unknown. Profiled with immunoSEQ multiplex PCR; TCRdb holds only in-frame clones, not every one. Here the sample spans 50,000 or so clones, approximately 80% being singletons. The CDR3 runs 13 residues. Germline lookup yields CDR1 MNHEY and CDR2 SVGAGI. V was pared by 6 bases and J by 6 bases, with 9 bases between. The data stem from a study of OX40 agonist ivuxolimab in advanced cancers. Study as a whole: Partial response was recorded in three patients: one hepatocellular carcinoma and two cutaneous melanoma cases.

Findings and limits, study-wide: Some of the lowest clonal expansion was seen in partial responders at 0.1-3.0 mg/kg. Certain nonresponders additionally had low normalized T-cell clonal expansion.

This material consisted of CD4+ or CD8+ T cells sorted from blood, taken in a trial of the OX40 agonist ivuxolimab. The sequence derives from an adult with an advanced solid tumor such as melanoma, head and neck, liver or kidney cancer. The chain links TRBV6-5 to TRBJ1-6; D might be TRBD1 (5 bases). This chain's CDR3 is CASSRTLNSPLHF. The CDR3 DNA sequence: TGTGCCAGCAGCCGGACACTTAATTCACCCCTCCACTTT.